This T cell receptor beta chain was identified during a study of beta chain features in type 1 diabetes. Across the whole study: Age, gender and cell yields were alike across patients and healthy donors. Findings and caveats of the study: Whatever favoring of shorter templates PCR might show would apply equally to patients and controls. Moderate yet significant TCRB CDR3 shortening was seen in Type 1 diabetes patients in all four CD4+ subsets.

This CDR3 is 15 amino acids long. Looked up from germline, CDR1 is LNHNV and CDR2 is YYDKDF (reference sequence). With 3 bases removed from V and 2 bases from J, the gap between germline ends came to 8 bases. Isolated RNA was reverse transcribed in full, so expressed TCRB transcripts were sequenced. Only in-frame clones appear in the TCRdb table, and some are missing; sequencing was by immunoSEQ multiplex PCR. The table shows 300,000 or so clones, with 13% to 15% occurring only once. A word on this clone: Its antigen is not known.

Specimen: naive CD4+ T cells from blood. The source of this sequence is a man under 40 with type 1 diabetes. The chain links TRBV15 to TRBJ2-6, with D possibly matching TRBD1 (5 bases). CDR3 amino acids: CATSRSDTGANVLTF. DNA for the CDR3: TGTGCCACCAGCAGGTCGGACACTGGGGCCAACGTCCTGACTTTC.